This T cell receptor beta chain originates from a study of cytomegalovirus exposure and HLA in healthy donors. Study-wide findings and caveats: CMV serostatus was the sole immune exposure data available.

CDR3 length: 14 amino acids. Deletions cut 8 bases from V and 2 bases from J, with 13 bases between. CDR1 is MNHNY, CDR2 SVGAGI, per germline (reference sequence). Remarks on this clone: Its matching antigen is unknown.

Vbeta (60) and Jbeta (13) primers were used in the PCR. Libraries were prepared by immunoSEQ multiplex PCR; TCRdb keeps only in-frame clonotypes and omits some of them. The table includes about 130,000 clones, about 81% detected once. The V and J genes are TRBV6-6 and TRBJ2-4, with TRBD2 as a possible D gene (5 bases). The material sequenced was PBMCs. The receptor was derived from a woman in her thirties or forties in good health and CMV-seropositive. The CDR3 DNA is TGTGCCAGCCGGGAAGGGATTACCAAAAACATTCAGTACTTC. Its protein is CASREGITKNIQYF.